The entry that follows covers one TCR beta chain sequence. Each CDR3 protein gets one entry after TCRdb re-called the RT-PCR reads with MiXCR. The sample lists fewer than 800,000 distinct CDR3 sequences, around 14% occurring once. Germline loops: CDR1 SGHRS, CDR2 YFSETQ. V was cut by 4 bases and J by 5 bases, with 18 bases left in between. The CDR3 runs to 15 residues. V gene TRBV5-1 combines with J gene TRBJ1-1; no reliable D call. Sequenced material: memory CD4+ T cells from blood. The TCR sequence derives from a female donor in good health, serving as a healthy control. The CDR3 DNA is TGCGCCAGCAGCCCGGGCGGGGTTGTGGGGACTGAAGCTTTCTTT. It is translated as CASSPGGVVGTEAFF.